Each of the 4 T cell receptor beta chains below was sequenced from the same sample in a study of T cell changes during pregnancy in multiple sclerosis. Here immunoSEQ multiplex PCR was the method, and the copy in TCRdb shows in-frame clones only, minus some. The sample carries some 40,000 clones, roughly nine tenths recorded once. Sample: CD4+ T cells from peripheral blood mononuclear cells, taken in the first trimester of pregnancy. All receptors come from a female donor with multiple sclerosis, enrolled in a pregnancy study.

The chain employs TRBV5-1 and TRBJ1-4; no clear D gene. This CDR3 comprises 12 residues. With 1 base removed from V and 7 bases from J, the gap between germline ends came to 5 bases. Germline V gene sequence: CDR1 SGHRS, CDR2 YFSETQ. The CDR3 nucleotides read TGCGCCAGCAGCTTGTACGGTGAAAAACTGTTTTTT. Its protein product is CASSLYGEKLFF.

The rearrangement uses TRBV28 and TRBJ1-5, with 8 bases aligning to TRBD1. Germline V gene data show CDR1 as MDHEN and CDR2 as SYDVKM. Unmatched junction bases numbered 11, after V lost 4 bases and J lost 3 bases. CDR3 length equals 17 residues. The CDR3 reads CASSSPQGAGDNQPQHF. CDR3 coding DNA: TGTGCCAGCAGTTCCCCCCAGGGGGCCGGCGACAATCAGCCCCAGCATTTT. The entire variable domain, with the rest obtained from reference TRBV28 and TRBJ1-5, is as follows: DVKVTQSSRYLVKRTGEKVFLECVQDMDHENMFWYRQDPGLGLRLIYFSYDVKMKEKGDIPEGYSVSREKKERFSLILESASTNQTSMYLCASSSPQGAGDNQPQHFGDGTRLSIL.

CDR3 coding DNA: TGTGCCAGCCAAGGGGTGTCCTCCTACGAGCAGTACTTC. This sequence encodes CASQGVSSYEQYF. This chain uses TRBV25-1 with TRBJ2-7; D might be TRBD1 (5 bases). Trimming shortened V by 8 bases and J by 0 bases, and 11 bases separated the two germline ends. There are 13 residues in the CDR3. The germline V gene encodes CDR1 MGHDK and CDR2 SYGVNS.

The rearrangement links TRBV5-1 to TRBJ2-5; the match to TRBD2 covers 7 bases. The V and J ends lost 0 bases and 1 base, in that order; junction bases with no gene match: 3. This CDR3 is built from 15 residues. The germline V gene encodes CDR1 SGHRS and CDR2 YFSETQ. The chain's CDR3 is CASSLAGRGQETQYF. The CDR3 nucleotides read TGCGCCAGCAGCTTGGCAGGGAGGGGCCAAGAGACCCAGTACTTC.